The clone carrying this T cell receptor (beta chain) was detected ten times or more. The antigen is not known. In germline, CDR1 is KGHDR, CDR2 SFDVKD. V was clipped by 4 bases and J by 3 bases, with 11 bases between them. This CDR3 comprises 15 residues. The data originate from a study of neurological immune-mediated disorders. TCRdb processed the 5' RACE reads anew with MiXCR; each CDR3 protein has one entry. The sample consists of approximately 45,000 distinct CDR3 sequences, about 13% of them appearing once. General observations from the study: Patients with HTLV-1-associated myelopathy had the highest level of TCR clonal expansion, whereas patients with multiple sclerosis had the lowest level, falling beneath the level found in healthy controls. No sharing of CDR3 amino acid sequences was observed among expanded clones across subjects, suggesting private repertoires in all groups.

Described time point: longitudinal time-point 3. Sequencing was performed on PBMCs. The gene calls are TRBV24-1 and TRBJ2-2; TRBD1 is a possible D gene (6 bases). The TCR originated in a man aged 25 to 40 in good health. The DNA of the CDR3 is TGTGCCACCAGTGACCAGGGGCGGGACACCGGGGAGCTGTTTTTT. Translation: CATSDQGRDTGELFF.